A single sample is the source of the 2 T cell receptor beta chains below, sequenced in a study of OX40 agonist ivuxolimab in advanced cancers. The repertoire was sequenced with immunoSEQ multiplex PCR; TCRdb's copy has only in-frame clones and lacks some. Altogether 98,000 or so clones are present, nearly 90% being singletons, with the ten largest covering about 0.31%. Material: CD4+ or CD8+ T cells sorted from blood, obtained in a trial of the OX40 agonist ivuxolimab. The receptors stem from an adult with an advanced solid tumor such as melanoma, head and neck, liver or kidney cancer.

The sample holds one count of this clone. This chain uses TRBV19 with TRBJ2-3; D is undetermined. Germline CDR1 LNHDA, CDR2 SQIVND (reference sequence). Trimming left V 7 bases short and J 4 bases short, with 15 bases between. This CDR3 has 14 amino acids. In nucleotides, the CDR3 is TGTGCCAGTAATTCGGGTTACTCTTCAGATACGCAGTATTTT. Its translation: CASNSGYSSDTQYF.

This chain links TRBV5-4 with TRBJ1-1; D remains ambiguous. This CDR3 is 13 amino acids long. V was shortened by 7 bases and J by 3 bases, with 13 bases between the two germline ends. CDR1 is SGHNT and CDR2 is YYREEE in the germline V gene (reference sequence). The CDR3 spells CASGQSLDTEAFF. DNA for the CDR3: TGTGCCAGCGGCCAGAGTCTTGACACTGAAGCTTTCTTT.